The entry that follows covers one TCR beta chain sequence. Profiling relied on immunoSEQ multiplex PCR, and the TCRdb table lists in-frame clones only, not all of them. The sample carries approximately 200,000 clones, around 70% recorded once. J lost 3 bases, V lost 2 bases, and 4 bases had no gene match. From germline, CDR1 is SGHAT and CDR2 FQNNGV. The CDR3 consists of 14 residues. These data are taken from a study of cytotoxic CD8 clonotypes in ibrutinib-treated CLL. The starting material was PBMCs, obtained after 24 months of ibrutinib treatment. The clonotype originates from a human donor with chronic lymphocytic leukemia. V is TRBV11-2 and J is TRBJ2-7, with 7 bases aligning to TRBD1. The CDR3 here is CASSLIQGSYEQYF. In DNA form, the CDR3 reads TGTGCCAGCAGCTTAATACAGGGGAGCTACGAGCAGTACTTC.